This is a list of T cell receptor beta chains from one sample in a study of T-cell memory formation after mild COVID-19. Each CDR3 protein gets one entry after TCRdb re-called the 5' RACE reads with MiXCR. This table holds 360,000 or so distinct CDR3 sequences, under 30% found once. The sequenced sample consisted of PBMCs or a T cell subset sorted from them (not recorded which). Receptors originate from an adult woman who had mild COVID-19 (a few samples of this study predate the infection). Cell type and time point are not known. Each CDR3 is given without its conserved first and last residue.

>TRBV15
ATSRGQPKNIQY
>TRBV7-9
ASSSGTGLLYEQY
>TRBV4-3
ASSQPGTSANNEQF
>TRBV29-1
SHRGGTLGTEAF
>TRBV4-1
ASSPLGETAYGYT
>TRBV18
ASSPGQISYNEQF
>TRBV6-5
ASSYRPGDGYT
>TRBV7-9
AIRGGAF
>TRBV7-9
ASSPRAGGSGNIQY
>TRBV5-1
ASSPGTPTDTQY
>TRBV6-6
ASTQGAGPEAF
>TRBV30
AWNGGLGETQY
>TRBV7-9
ASSFTTGLDYGYT
>TRBV29-1
SAWAGANYGYT
>TRBV4-1
ASSQGGRSAETQY
>TRBV15
ATSRDRMGSGRTRSYNEQF
>TRBV4-1
ASTTVTGLVEKLF
>TRBV21-1
ASSKGQGTFFSGANVLT
>TRBV4-3
ASSQEGGLAVEQF
>TRBV12-3/TRBV12-4
ASSLDSLNTGELF
>TRBV7-8
ASTPRESSYEQY
>TRBV12-3/TRBV12-4
ASSLPRGVDPNSPLH
>TRBV6-6
ASSHPGQGAETQY
>TRBV14
ASSRLTTVDSYNEQF
>TRBV20-1
SAKGLVGLEQF
>TRBV9
ASSVAGLAGLYEQY